The rows below give T cell receptor beta chains drawn from one sample of a study of T cell responses to AZD1222 COVID-19 vaccine. Clones were read by immunoSEQ multiplex PCR, and TCRdb kept only the in-frame ones, dropping some. The data hold approximately 190,000 clones, with just over 90% observed a single time. The starting material was peripheral blood, obtained on day 0 of AZD1222 vaccination. All receptors come from an adult in good health. Each CDR3 is given with its conserved first and last residue. A D gene is named only where the DNA matches it firmly. For some rows the clone size is stated as once, few or many, or as a class when expanded; others skip it.

size | J | V | D | DNA | CDR3
few | TRBJ1-4 | TRBV29-1 | TRBD1 | TGCAGCGTTGAGGGGACAGGGCATAATGAAAAACTGTTTTTT | CSVEGTGHNEKLFF
. | TRBJ1-4 | TRBV19 | . | TGTGCCAGTAGCGGACAGACAGAGACTAATGAAAAACTGTTTTTT | CASSGQTETNEKLFF
. | TRBJ1-3 | TRBV9 | . | TGTGCCAGCAGCATCACCGAACGCTCTGGAAACACCATATATTTT | CASSITERSGNTIYF
. | TRBJ2-5 | TRBV6-2/TRBV6-3 | TRBD2 | TGTGCCAGCAGTTACTCGGGGGGGACCACAGAGACCCAGTACTTC | CASSYSGGTTETQYF
. | TRBJ1-2 | TRBV7-9 | . | TGTGCCAGCAGCTTAGATTACAGACCCTATGGCTACACCTTC | CASSLDYRPYGYTF
. | TRBJ2-7 | TRBV5-1 | . | TGCGCCAGCAGCTTGGCCTACGGGGCGGGCGAGCAGTACTTC | CASSLAYGAGEQYF
. | TRBJ1-1 | TRBV7-9 | . | TGTGCCAGCAGCTTAACAGGGTTGAACACTGAAGCTTTCTTT | CASSLTGLNTEAFF
. | TRBJ1-1 | TRBV28 | . | TGTGCCAGCAGTCGGCTGAACACTGAAGCTTTCTTT | CASSRLNTEAFF
. | TRBJ2-7 | TRBV18 | TRBD1 | TGTGCCAGCTCACCACCTCCGTCCGAGGCCAGGGGGTACGAGCAGTACTTC | CASSPPPSEARGYEQYF
. | TRBJ2-5 | TRBV10-2 | TRBD2 | TGCGCCAGCAGTGAAAACTCGGCGGGGGATCAAGAGACCCAGTACTTC | CASSENSAGDQETQYF
. | TRBJ1-4 | TRBV7-2 | . | TGTGCCAGCAGCTTACGGGGAAGAGGGTCTTCTACTAATGAAAAACTGTTTTTT | CASSLRGRGSSTNEKLFF
. | TRBJ2-7 | TRBV3-1/TRBV3-2 | TRBD2 | TGTGCCAGCAGCCATTCCGGGGGGACCTACGAGCAGTACTTC | CASSHSGGTYEQYF
. | TRBJ1-5 | TRBV4-2 | TRBD1 | TGTGCCAGCAGCCCGTTGGGACAGGGGAAGCCCCAGCATTTT | CASSPLGQGKPQHF
. | TRBJ1-4 | TRBV3-1/TRBV3-2 | . | TGTGCCAGCAGCCAAGACGGTCGTAGCGGGGTATTT | CASSQDGRSGVF
. | TRBJ1-3 | TRBV28 | . | TGTGCCAGCAGTTCAGCTCGTGATCGTATCTCTGGAAACACCATATATTTT | CASSSARDRISGNTIYF
. | TRBJ1-1 | TRBV2 | TRBD1 | TGTGCCAACACGAACACAGGGGGTGACACTGAAGCTTTCTTT | CANTNTGGDTEAFF
. | TRBJ2-1 | TRBV5-1 | . | TGCGCCAGCAGCTTGATCCCGGGGAGCTACAATGAGCAGTTCTTC | CASSLIPGSYNEQFF
. | TRBJ1-2 | TRBV25-1 | TRBD1 | TGTGCCAGCAGTGAGCCAACAGGGGGCGTCTATGGCTACACCTTC | CASSEPTGGVYGYTF
. | TRBJ2-3 | TRBV5-1 | . | TGCGCCAGCAGCCCGCCGGACACAGATACGCAGTATTTT | CASSPPDTDTQYF
. | TRBJ2-7 | TRBV7-2 | TRBD2 | TGTGCCAGCAGCTTACTGTCGGGACTAGGAAACTACGAGCAGTACTTC | CASSLLSGLGNYEQYF
. | TRBJ1-2 | TRBV6-2/TRBV6-3 | . | TGTGCCAGCAGTCCCTCGAACAGGGTTGGCTATGGCTACACCTTC | CASSPSNRVGYGYTF
. | TRBJ1-1 | TRBV27 | . | TGTGCCAGCAGTTTATGGGGGCTGAAGAACACTGAAGCTTTCTTT | CASSLWGLKNTEAFF
. | TRBJ2-1 | TRBV12-3/TRBV12-4 | . | TGTGCCAGCAGTGTCCTACCTTGGGATGAGCAGTTCTTC | CASSVLPWDEQFF
. | TRBJ1-5 | TRBV11-2 | TRBD1 | TGTGCCAGCAGCGGCGGACAGGGTCCTCAGCCCCAGCATTTT | CASSGGQGPQPQHF
. | TRBJ1-1 | TRBV3-1/TRBV3-2 | . | TGTGCCAGCAGCCTCGGACAGAACACTGAAGCTTTCTTT | CASSLGQNTEAFF
. | TRBJ2-4 | TRBV5-1 | TRBD2 | TGCGCCAGCAGCTCCGAAGGGACTAGCGGGAGTTGGGCCAAAAACATTCAGTACTTC | CASSSEGTSGSWAKNIQYF
once | TRBJ1-2 | TRBV12-3/TRBV12-4 | . | TGTGCCAGCAGGGGGGGAGGGAACTATGGCTACACCTTC | CASRGGGNYGYTF
. | TRBJ2-1 | TRBV5-1 | . | TGCGCCAGCAGCTTGGGGCTCTCCTACAATGAGCAGTTCTTC | CASSLGLSYNEQFF
. | TRBJ2-7 | TRBV14 | . | TGTGCCAGCAGCTCCTTCGGGGTCCTGGGCTACGAGCAGTACTTC | CASSSFGVLGYEQYF
. | TRBJ2-7 | TRBV19 | . | TGTGCCAGTAGCATGACCGCAAGAAACTACGAGCAGTACTTC | CASSMTARNYEQYF
. | TRBJ1-2 | TRBV5-4 | . | TGTGCCAGTAGCCAGTCTATAGATGGCTACACCTTC | CASSQSIDGYTF
. | TRBJ1-1 | TRBV7-2 | TRBD1 | TGTGCCAGCAGCGCTGACAGGGGGCGCACTGAAGCTTTCTTT | CASSADRGRTEAFF
. | TRBJ1-1 | TRBV7-9 | TRBD1 | TGTGCCAGCAGCCAAACAGGGGTTGTTGCTTTCTTT | CASSQTGVVAFF
. | TRBJ2-2 | TRBV15 | TRBD2 | TGTGCCACCACAGATAGCGGGAGGGCCTTTTCCGGGGAGCTGTTTTTT | CATTDSGRAFSGELFF
. | TRBJ2-3 | TRBV10-3 | . | TGTGCCATCAGTGATCTCGCTTCCGGGACTGGCACAGATACGCAGTATTTT | CAISDLASGTGTDTQYF
once | TRBJ1-2 | TRBV7-9 | . | TGTGCCAGCAGCTTACTGGAGGGTGGCTACACCTTC | CASSLLEGGYTF
. | TRBJ2-2 | TRBV5-1 | . | TGCGCCAGCAGCTTCAAGGGACCTAACACCGGGGAGCTGTTTTTT | CASSFKGPNTGELFF
. | TRBJ2-7 | TRBV7-2 | . | TGTGCCAGCTCCATCGGGCGGGGCAACTACGAGCAGTACTTC | CASSIGRGNYEQYF
. | TRBJ1-3 | TRBV9 | . | TGTGCCAGCAGCGTGGACACGCATTCTGGAAACACCATATATTTT | CASSVDTHSGNTIYF
. | TRBJ1-1 | TRBV19 | TRBD1 | TGTGCCAGTAGTCTAAGACAGGGGGACCCCCGTTACACTGAAGCTTTCTTT | CASSLRQGDPRYTEAFF
. | TRBJ2-7 | TRBV9 | TRBD2 | TGTGCCAGCAGCGTCGGAACCGGGACTAGCGATCACCTCACCTACGAGCAGTACTTC | CASSVGTGTSDHLTYEQYF